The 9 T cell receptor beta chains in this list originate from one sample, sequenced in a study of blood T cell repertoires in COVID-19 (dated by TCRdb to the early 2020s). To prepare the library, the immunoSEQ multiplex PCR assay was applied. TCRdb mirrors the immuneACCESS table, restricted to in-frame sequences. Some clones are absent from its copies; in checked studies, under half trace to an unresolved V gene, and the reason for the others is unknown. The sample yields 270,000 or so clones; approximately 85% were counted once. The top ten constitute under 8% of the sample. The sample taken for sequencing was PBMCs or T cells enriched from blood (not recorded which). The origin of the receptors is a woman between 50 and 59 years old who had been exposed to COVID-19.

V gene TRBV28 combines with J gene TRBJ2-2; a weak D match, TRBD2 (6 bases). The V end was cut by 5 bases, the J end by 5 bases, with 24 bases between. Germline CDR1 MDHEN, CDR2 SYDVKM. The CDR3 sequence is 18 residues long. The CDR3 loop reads CASSPYGGSLLGTGELFF. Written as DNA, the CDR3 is TGTGCCAGCAGTCCGTACGGGGGTAGTCTTTTGGGTACCGGGGAGCTGTTTTTT.

DNA of the CDR3: TGTGCCAGCAGCCGCGACATCCTCACTGAAGCTTTCTTT. Its protein is CASSRDILTEAFF. V and J are TRBV14 and TRBJ1-1; no reliable D call. Germline values: CDR1 SGHDN, CDR2 FVKESK. Trimming stripped 4 bases from V and 4 bases from J, with 10 bases between. CDR3 size: 13 residues. Looking up the rest from reference TRBV14 and TRBJ1-1 gives the full variable domain: EAGVTQFPSHSVIEKGQTVTLRCDPISGHDNLYWYRRVMGKEIKFLLHFVKESKQDESGMPNNRFLAERTGGTYSTLKVQPAELEDSGVYFCASSRDILTEAFFGQGTRLTVV.

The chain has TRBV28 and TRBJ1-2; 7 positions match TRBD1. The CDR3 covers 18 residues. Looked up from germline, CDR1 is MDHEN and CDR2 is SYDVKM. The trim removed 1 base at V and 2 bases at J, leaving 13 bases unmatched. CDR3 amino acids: CASSLYGGTAIINYGYTF. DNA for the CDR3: TGTGCCAGCAGTTTATATGGGGGGACAGCCATTATCAACTATGGCTACACCTTC.

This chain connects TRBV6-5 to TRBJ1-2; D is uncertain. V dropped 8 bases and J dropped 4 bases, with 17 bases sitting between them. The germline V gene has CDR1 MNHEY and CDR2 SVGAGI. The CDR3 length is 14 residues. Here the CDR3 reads CASSPEIHGYGYTF. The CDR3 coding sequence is TGTGCCAGCTCCCCTGAGATTCATGGCTATGGCTACACCTTC.

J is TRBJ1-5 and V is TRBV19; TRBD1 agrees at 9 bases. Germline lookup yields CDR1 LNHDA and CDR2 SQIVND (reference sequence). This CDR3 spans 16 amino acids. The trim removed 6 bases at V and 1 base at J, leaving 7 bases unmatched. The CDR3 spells CASSPGGTGSNQPQHF. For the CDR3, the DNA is TGTGCCAGTAGCCCAGGTGGGACAGGGAGCAATCAGCCCCAGCATTTT.

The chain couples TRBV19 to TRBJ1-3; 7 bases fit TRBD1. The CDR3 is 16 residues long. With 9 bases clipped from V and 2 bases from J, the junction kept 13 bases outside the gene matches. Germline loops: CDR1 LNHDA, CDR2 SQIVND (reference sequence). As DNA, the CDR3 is TGTGCCAGCAGACAGGGCGAGGGATTTACTGGAAACACCATATATTTT. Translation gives CASRQGEGFTGNTIYF. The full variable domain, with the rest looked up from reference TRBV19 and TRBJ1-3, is DGGITQSPKYLFRKEGQNVTLSCEQNLNHDAMYWYRQDPGQGLRLIYYSQIVNDFQKGDIAEGYSVSREKKESFPLTVTSAQKNPTAFYLCASRQGEGFTGNTIYFGEGSWLTVV.

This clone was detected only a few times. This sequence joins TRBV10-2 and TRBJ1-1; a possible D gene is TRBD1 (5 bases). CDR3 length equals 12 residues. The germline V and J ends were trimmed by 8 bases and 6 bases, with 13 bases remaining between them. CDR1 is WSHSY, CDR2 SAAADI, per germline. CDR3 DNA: TGCGCCAGCGGGAACAGGTACTCTGAAGCTTTCTTT. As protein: CASGNRYSEAFF.

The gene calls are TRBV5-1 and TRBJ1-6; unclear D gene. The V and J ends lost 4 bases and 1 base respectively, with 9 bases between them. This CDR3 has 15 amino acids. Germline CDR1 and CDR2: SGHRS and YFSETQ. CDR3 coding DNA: TGCGCCAGCAGCCGCGAACAGTCCTATAATTCACCCCTCCACTTT. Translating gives CASSREQSYNSPLHF.

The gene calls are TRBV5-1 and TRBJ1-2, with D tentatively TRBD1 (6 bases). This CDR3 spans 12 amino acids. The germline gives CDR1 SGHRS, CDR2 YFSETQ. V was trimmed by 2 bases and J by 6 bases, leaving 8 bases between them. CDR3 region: CASSLQGHGYTF. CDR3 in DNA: TGCGCCAGCAGCTTACAGGGCCATGGCTACACCTTC.